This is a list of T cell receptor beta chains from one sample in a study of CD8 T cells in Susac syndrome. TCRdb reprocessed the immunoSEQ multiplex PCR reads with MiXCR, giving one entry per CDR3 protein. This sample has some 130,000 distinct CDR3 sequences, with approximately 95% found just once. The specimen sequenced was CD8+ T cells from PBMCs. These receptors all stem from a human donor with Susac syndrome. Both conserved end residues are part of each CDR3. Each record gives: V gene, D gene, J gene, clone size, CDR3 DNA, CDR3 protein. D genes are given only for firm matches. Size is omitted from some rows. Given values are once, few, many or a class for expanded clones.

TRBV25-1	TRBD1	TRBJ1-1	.	TGTGCCAGCATGTCGGGGACAGGGAGAGCTTTCTTT	CASMSGTGRAFF
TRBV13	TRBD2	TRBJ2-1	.	TGTGCCAGCAGCTTAGGGACTAGCGGGGGTTACAATGAGCAGTTCTTC	CASSLGTSGGYNEQFF
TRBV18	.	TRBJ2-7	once	TGTGCCAGCTCCCGGGCGGACAGCTACGAGCAGTACTTC	CASSRADSYEQYF
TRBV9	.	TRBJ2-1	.	TGTGCCAGCAGCCCTCCCGGGGAGCGAAACAATGAGCAGTTCTTC	CASSPPGERNNEQFF
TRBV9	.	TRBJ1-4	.	TGTGCCAGCAGCGTAAATAATGAAAAACTGTTTTTT	CASSVNNEKLFF
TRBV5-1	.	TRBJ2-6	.	TGCGCCAGCAGGTACGAGGGATCTGGGGCCAACGTCCTGACTTTC	CASRYEGSGANVLTF
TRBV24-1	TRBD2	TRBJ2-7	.	TGTGCCACCAGTGACCCGCGCGGGAGAGGCTACGAGCAGTACTTC	CATSDPRGRGYEQYF
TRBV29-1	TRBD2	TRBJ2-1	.	TGCAGCGTTGTGGTAGCCTTGACTAGCGCCTACAATGAGCAGTTCTTC	CSVVVALTSAYNEQFF
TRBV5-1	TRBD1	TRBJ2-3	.	TGCGCCAGCAGCTTGGGACAGGGGGACGATACGCAGTATTTT	CASSLGQGDDTQYF
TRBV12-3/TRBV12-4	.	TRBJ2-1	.	TGTGCCAGCACCATTGGAAACAATGAGCAGTTCTTC	CASTIGNNEQFF
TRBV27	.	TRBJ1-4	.	TGTGCCAGCAGTCCCTTAAGTCCCGGGGGAGTTAATGAAAAACTGTTTTTT	CASSPLSPGGVNEKLFF
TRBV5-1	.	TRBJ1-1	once	TGCGCCAGCAGCTTGGATTTCCAGGGGAGGCCTGAAGCTTTCTTT	CASSLDFQGRPEAFF
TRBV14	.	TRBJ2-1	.	TGTGCCAGCAGCGTTATCTACAATGAGCAGTTCTTC	CASSVIYNEQFF
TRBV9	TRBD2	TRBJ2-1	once	TGTGCCAGCAGCGTAGCTTCACTAGCGGGAGCAGATGAGCAGTTCTTC	CASSVASLAGADEQFF
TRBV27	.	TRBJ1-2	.	TGTGCCAGCAGTTTATCGGAGGGAGTCTGGGGGCGATATGGCTACACCTTC	CASSLSEGVWGRYGYTF
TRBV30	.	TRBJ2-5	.	TGTGCCTGGAGTGTCGGTAGGCAAGAGACCCAGTACTTC	CAWSVGRQETQYF
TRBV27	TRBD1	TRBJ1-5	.	TGTGCCAGCAGTTTATCGACAGGGTATCAGCCCCAGCATTTT	CASSLSTGYQPQHF